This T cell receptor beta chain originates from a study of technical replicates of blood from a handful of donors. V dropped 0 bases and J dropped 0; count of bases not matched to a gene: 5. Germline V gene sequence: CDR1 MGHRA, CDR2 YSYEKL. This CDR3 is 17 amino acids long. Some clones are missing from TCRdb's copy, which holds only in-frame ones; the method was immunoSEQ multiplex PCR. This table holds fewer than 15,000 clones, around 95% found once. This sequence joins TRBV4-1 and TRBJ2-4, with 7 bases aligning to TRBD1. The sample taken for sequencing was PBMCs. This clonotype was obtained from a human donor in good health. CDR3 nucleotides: TGCGCCAGCAGCCAAGATCCGGGACAGTTAGCCAAAAACATTCAGTACTTC. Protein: CASSQDPGQLAKNIQYF.